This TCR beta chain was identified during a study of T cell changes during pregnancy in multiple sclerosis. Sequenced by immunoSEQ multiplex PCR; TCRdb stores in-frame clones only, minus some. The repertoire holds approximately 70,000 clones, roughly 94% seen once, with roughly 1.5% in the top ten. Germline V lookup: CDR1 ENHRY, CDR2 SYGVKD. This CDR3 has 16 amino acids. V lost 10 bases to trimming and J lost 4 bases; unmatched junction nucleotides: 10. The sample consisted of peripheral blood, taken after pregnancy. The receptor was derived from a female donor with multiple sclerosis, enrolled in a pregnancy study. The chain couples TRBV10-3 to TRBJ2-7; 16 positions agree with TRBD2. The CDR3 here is CATRGLAGGPSYEQYF. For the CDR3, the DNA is TGTGCCACCCGGGGACTAGCGGGAGGGCCTTCGTACGAGCAGTACTTC.